The sample holds a few counts of the clone carrying this T cell receptor beta chain. This specimen comes from a study of T-cell reconstitution after alpha-beta-depleted transplantation in children. The CDR3 has 18 residues. Germline loops: CDR1 DFQATT, CDR2 SNEGSKA (reference sequence). After removal of 3 bases from V and 2 bases from J, the junction contained 10 bases not matched to a gene. It was with unique molecular identifiers that the TCRbeta library was prepared. Each CDR3 protein is one row after TCRdb ran MiXCR on the PCR reads. Here the sample spans about 400,000 distinct CDR3 sequences, 10% to 15% being singletons.

The chain employs TRBV20-1 and TRBJ2-1, with 13 bases that match TRBD2. The TCR sequence derives from a human donor who donated a stem cell graft to a child with Fanconi anemia. Source: PBMCs, taken from the stem cell graft. CDR3 nucleotides: TGCAGTGCTAGGTCGACTAGCGGGGGGCCCTTCACCTACAATGAGCAGTTCTTC. It yields the protein CSARSTSGGPFTYNEQFF.